The source of this T cell receptor (beta chain) is a study of blood T cell repertoires in COVID-19. Turning to the study itself: Acute-phase and convalescent COVID-19 samples originated in the United States, Italy and Spain. PBMCs, B-cell-depleted T cells, or T cells provided the cDNA or gDNA that made up the material.

Authors' analysis steps: Researchers report that nucleated cell counts were estimated from reference gene primer amplification. Method: immunoSEQ multiplex PCR; TCRdb's copy keeps in-frame clones and lacks some. V, J and clone size are those of that table, while D and trimming were read from the DNA. The sample records under 200,000 clones, 70% to 90% being singletons. The Seattle patients joined while their infection was active and were tracked longitudinally afterward. CDR1 and CDR2 (germline): SNHLY, FYNNEI. Trimming stripped 6 bases from V and 1 base from J, with 12 bases between. The CDR3 is 14 amino acids.

This receptor was taken from a woman in her forties or fifties with COVID-19, enrolled during active disease. Material for sequencing was peripheral blood. This sequence joins TRBV2 and TRBJ2-5; unclear D gene. CDR3 coding DNA: TGTGCCAGCAGAGTGGAGTCCTCCCAAGAGACCCAGTACTTC. This sequence encodes CASRVESSQETQYF.